One and the same sample provided the 9 T cell receptor beta chains below, sequenced in a study of T cell repertoires in cytomegalovirus infection. Using its own MiXCR run on the reads, TCRdb lists one record per CDR3 protein. The data contain 250,000 to 300,000 distinct CDR3 sequences, 12% to 15% of them singletons. The specimen was PBMCs. These receptors were collected from a human donor in good health (CMV status not recorded). Some clones in this sample may be carry-over from other donors' samples.

This clonotype occurred many times. The rearrangement joins TRBV29-1 to TRBJ1-1; D is ambiguous. The CDR3 has 13 amino acids. V lost 3 bases, J lost 5 bases, and 13 bases lay in between. Looked up from germline, CDR1 is SQVTM and CDR2 is ANQGSEA. This chain's CDR3 is CSVDFARGTEAFF. In nucleotides, the CDR3 is TGCAGCGTTGATTTCGCGAGAGGGACTGAAGCTTTCTTT. Full variable domain (missing parts from reference TRBV29-1 and TRBJ1-1): SAVISQKPSRDICQRGTSLTIQCQVDSQVTMMFWYRQQPGQSLTLIATANQGSEATYESGFVIDKFPISRPNLTFSTLTVSNMSPEDSSIYLCSVDFARGTEAFFGQGTRLTVV.

The CDR3 here is CASSLDRGFGEAFF. In DNA form, the CDR3 reads TGCGCCAGCAGCTTGGACAGGGGGTTTGGTGAAGCTTTCTTT. V usage is TRBV5-1 and J usage is TRBJ1-1; 8 bases agree with TRBD1. This CDR3 has 14 residues. Losses at the gene ends were 0 bases for V and 7 bases for J; bases not matched to a gene: 5. CDR1 SGHRS and CDR2 YFSETQ come from the germline V gene.

This clonotype has a single count. The V gene is TRBV20-1, the J gene TRBJ2-7; D gene unclear. The V gene lost 0 bases and the J gene lost 6 bases, with 12 bases spanning the gap. CDR1 is DFQATT and CDR2 is SNEGSKA in the germline V gene (reference sequence). CDR3 length equals 13 residues. The CDR3 bases are TGCAGTGCTAGAGATTTAGGGAAGTCCGAGCAGTACTTC. It specifies CSARDLGKSEQYF.

This clonotype was seen a few times. V is TRBV7-6 and J is TRBJ2-7; D perhaps matches TRBD1 (5 bases). CDR1 and CDR2 (germline): SGHVS, FNYEAQ. The CDR3 contains 13 residues. Trimming took 3 bases from V and 3 from J, leaving 9 bases between them. CDR3 DNA sequence: TGTGCCAGCAGCTTTGGGGCATACTACGAGCAGTACTTC. It is translated as CASSFGAYYEQYF.

In this sample, this clonotype turned up many times. This rearrangement joins TRBV7-8 to TRBJ2-7; TRBD2 is a possible D gene (6 bases). Germline CDR1 and CDR2: SGHVS and FQNEAQ. V lost 3 bases and J lost 7, with 25 bases in between. This CDR3 comprises 17 residues. The CDR3 reads CASSFLMLAGTRQEQYF. In nucleotides, the CDR3 is TGTGCCAGCAGCTTTCTCATGTTGGCGGGGACGCGGCAGGAGCAGTACTTC.

CDR3 nucleotide sequence: TGTGCCAGCAGCCCGGGACAGACGATTGGAAACACCATATATTTT. Its translation: CASSPGQTIGNTIYF. This chain connects TRBV5-6 to TRBJ1-3; 7 nucleotides agree with TRBD1. The length of the CDR3 is 15 residues. The junction had 7 bases not matched to a gene; V was cut back by 4 bases and J by 3 bases. Germline CDR1 reads SGHDT; CDR2 reads YYEEEE. Filled out from reference TRBV5-6 and TRBJ1-3, the complete variable domain reads DAGVTQSPTHLIKTRGQQVTLRCSPKSGHDTVSWYQQALGQGPQFIFQYYEEEERQRGNFPDRFSGHQFPNYSSELNVNALLLGDSALYLCASSPGQTIGNTIYFGEGSWLTVV.

This clonotype was seen only a few times. The chain uses TRBV20-1 and TRBJ1-2; 7 bases agree with TRBD1. The CDR3 runs to 15 residues. Germline V lookup: CDR1 DFQATT, CDR2 SNEGSKA (reference sequence). With V trimmed by 4 bases and J by 4 bases, 12 bases remained unmatched. The CDR3 loop reads CSATSGTEIVYGYTF. CDR3 nucleotide sequence: TGCAGTGCTACCTCCGGGACAGAAATTGTCTATGGCTACACCTTC.

Turning to this clonotype: This may come from a read error, since a much larger clone is one base off. The conserved phenylalanine or tryptophan normally closing the CDR3 is absent here, so this likely arose from a read error. The chain joins TRBV29-1 to TRBJ2-1; 11 nucleotides match TRBD2. The V gene's germline CDR1 is SQVTM and CDR2 ANQGSEA. V lost 7 bases, J lost 4 bases, and 9 bases stayed unmatched. The CDR3 totals 15 residues. The chain's CDR3 is CSAPFTSGSYNEQFS. For the CDR3, the DNA is TGCAGCGCCCCCTTTACTAGCGGGAGTTACAATGAGCAGTTCTCC.

This clonotype showed up many times. One junction end disagrees with the germline gene, perhaps due to a read error. This chain joins TRBV7-2 and TRBJ2-1; weak D call: TRBD2 (5 bases). The CDR3 totals 15 residues. Germline assignment: CDR1 SGHTA and CDR2 FQGNSA. CDR3 in amino acids: CASSPSGLSHNEQFF. The DNA for the CDR3 is TGTGCCAGCAGCCCCAGCGGACTCTCCCACAATGAGCAGTTCTTC.